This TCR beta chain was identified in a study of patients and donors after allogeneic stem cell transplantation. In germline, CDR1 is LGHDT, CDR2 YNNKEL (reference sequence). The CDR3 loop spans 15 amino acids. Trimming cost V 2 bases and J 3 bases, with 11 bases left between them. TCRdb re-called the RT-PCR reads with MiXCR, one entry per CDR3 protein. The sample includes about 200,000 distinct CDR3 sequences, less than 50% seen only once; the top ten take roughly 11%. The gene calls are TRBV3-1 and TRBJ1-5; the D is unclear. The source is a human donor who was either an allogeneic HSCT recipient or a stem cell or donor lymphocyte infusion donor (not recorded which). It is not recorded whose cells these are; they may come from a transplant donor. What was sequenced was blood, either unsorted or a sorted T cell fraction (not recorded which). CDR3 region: CASSQRPEYNQPQHF. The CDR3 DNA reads TGTGCCAGCAGCCAAAGGCCCGAGTACAATCAGCCCCAGCATTTT.